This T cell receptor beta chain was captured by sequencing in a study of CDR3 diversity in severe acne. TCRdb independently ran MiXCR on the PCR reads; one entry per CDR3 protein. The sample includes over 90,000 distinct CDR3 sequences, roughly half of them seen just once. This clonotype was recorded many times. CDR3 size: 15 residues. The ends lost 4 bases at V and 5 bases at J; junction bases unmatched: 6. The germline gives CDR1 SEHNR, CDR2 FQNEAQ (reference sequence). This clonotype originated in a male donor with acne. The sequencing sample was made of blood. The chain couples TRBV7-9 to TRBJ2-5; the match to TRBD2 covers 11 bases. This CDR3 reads CASSYLAGGAETQYF. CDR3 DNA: TGTGCCAGCAGCTACTTAGCGGGGGGGGCGGAGACCCAGTACTTC.